Below, one TCR beta chain is given with its context. Participant age was about 18 to 100 years, and participants resided in fewer than 30 US areas. Cohort 3 donors were reported recovered after two negative PCRs, clearance, or symptom resolution. The sample originates from a study of blood T cell repertoires in COVID-19. Study in general: T cells, B-cell-depleted T cells, or PBMCs supplied cDNA or gDNA.

The germline V gene has CDR1 MNHEY and CDR2 SMNVEV (reference sequence). V was pared by 6 bases and J by 0 bases, with 8 bases between. This CDR3 has 13 amino acids. Sequenced by immunoSEQ multiplex PCR; TCRdb stores in-frame clones only, minus some. The sample has fewer than 200,000 clones; about 81% are singletons. The gene calls are TRBV27 and TRBJ1-1; no clear D gene. The specimen was PBMCs or T cells enriched from blood (not recorded which). The sequence was collected from a man aged 50-60 years who had recovered from COVID-19. CDR3 DNA sequence: TGTGCCAGCAGCCCACAGATGAACACTGAAGCTTTCTTT. Translated, it gives CASSPQMNTEAFF.